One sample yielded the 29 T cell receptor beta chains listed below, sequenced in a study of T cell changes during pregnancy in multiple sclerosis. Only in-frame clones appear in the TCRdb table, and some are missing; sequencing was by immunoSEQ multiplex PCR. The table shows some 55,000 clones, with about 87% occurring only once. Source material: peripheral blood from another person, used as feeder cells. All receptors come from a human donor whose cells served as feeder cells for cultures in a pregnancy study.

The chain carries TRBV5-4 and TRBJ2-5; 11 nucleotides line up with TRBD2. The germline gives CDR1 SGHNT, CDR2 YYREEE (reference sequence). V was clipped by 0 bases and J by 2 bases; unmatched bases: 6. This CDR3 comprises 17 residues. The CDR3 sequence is CASSLGLTSGTQETQYF. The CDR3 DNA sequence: TGTGCCAGCAGCTTGGGCTTGACTAGCGGGACGCAAGAGACCCAGTACTTC.

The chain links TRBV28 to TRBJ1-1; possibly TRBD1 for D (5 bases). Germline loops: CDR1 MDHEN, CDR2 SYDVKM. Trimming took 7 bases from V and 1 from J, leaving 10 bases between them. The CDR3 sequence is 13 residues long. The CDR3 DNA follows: TGTGCCAGCAATAACAGGCAGAACACTGAAGCTTTCTTT. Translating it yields CASNNRQNTEAFF. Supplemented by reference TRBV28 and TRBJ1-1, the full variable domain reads DVKVTQSSRYLVKRTGEKVFLECVQDMDHENMFWYRQDPGLGLRLIYFSYDVKMKEKGDIPEGYSVSREKKERFSLILESASTNQTSMYLCASNNRQNTEAFFGQGTRLTVV.

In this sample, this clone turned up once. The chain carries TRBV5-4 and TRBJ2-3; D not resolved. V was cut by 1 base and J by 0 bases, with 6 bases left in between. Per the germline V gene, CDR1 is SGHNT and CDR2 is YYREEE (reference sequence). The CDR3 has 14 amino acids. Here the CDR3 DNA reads TGTGCCAGCAGCTTGCCCCTTAGCACAGATACGCAGTATTTT. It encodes CASSLPLSTDTQYF.

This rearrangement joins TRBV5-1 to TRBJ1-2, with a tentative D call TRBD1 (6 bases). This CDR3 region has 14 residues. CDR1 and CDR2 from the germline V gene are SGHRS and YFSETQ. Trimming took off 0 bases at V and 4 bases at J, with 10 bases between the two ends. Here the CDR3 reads CASSLDRVGYGYTF. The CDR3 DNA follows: TGCGCCAGCAGCTTGGACAGGGTCGGCTATGGCTACACCTTC.

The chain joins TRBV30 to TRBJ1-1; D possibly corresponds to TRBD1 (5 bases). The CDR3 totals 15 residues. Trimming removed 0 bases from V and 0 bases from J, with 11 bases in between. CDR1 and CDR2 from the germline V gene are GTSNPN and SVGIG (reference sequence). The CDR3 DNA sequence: TGTGCCTGGAGTGTACTAGGACAACTGAACACTGAAGCTTTCTTT. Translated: CAWSVLGQLNTEAFF.

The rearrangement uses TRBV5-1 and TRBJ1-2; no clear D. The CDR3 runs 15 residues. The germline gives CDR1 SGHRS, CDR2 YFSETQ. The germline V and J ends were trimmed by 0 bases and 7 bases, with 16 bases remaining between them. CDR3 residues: CASSLAPARSGGYTF. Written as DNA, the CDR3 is TGCGCCAGCAGCTTGGCACCGGCCCGGAGCGGTGGCTACACCTTC.

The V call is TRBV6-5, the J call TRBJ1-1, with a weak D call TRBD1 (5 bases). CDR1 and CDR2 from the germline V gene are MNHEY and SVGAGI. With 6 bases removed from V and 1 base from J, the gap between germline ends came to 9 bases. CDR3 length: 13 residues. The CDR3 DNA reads TGTGCCAGCAGGCCCGGACAGAACACTGAAGCTTTCTTT. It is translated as CASRPGQNTEAFF.

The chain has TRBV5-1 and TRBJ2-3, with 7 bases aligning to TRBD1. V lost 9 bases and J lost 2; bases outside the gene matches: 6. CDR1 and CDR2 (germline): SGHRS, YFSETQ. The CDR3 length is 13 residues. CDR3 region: CAITGTDTDTQYF. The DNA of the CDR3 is TGCGCCATCACCGGGACAGACACAGATACGCAGTATTTT.

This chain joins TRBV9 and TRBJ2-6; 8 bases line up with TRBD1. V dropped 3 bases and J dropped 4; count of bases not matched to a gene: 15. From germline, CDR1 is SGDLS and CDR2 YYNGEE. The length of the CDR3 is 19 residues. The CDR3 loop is CASSARRGQGGAGANVLTF. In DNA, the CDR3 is TGTGCCAGCAGCGCCCGCCGCGGACAGGGAGGCGCGGGGGCCAACGTCCTGACTTTC.

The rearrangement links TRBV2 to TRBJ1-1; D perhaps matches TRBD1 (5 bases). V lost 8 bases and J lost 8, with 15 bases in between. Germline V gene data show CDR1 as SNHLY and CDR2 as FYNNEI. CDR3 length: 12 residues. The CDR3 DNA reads TGTGCCAGCTCCGCGCAGACAGCGGAAGCTTTCTTT. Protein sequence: CASSAQTAEAFF.

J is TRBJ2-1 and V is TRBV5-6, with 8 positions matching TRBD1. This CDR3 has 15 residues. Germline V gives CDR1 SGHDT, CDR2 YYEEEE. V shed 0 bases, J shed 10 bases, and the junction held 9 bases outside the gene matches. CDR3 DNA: TGTGCCAGCAGCTTGGTGGGACAGGCGACGCGCGAGCAGTTCTTC. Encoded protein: CASSLVGQATREQFF.

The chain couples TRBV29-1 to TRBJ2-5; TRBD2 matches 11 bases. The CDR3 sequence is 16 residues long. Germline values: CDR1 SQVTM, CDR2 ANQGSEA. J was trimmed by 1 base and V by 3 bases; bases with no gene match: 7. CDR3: CSVEPSGGPLQETQYF. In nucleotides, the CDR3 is TGCAGCGTTGAGCCTAGCGGGGGGCCTCTCCAAGAGACCCAGTACTTC.

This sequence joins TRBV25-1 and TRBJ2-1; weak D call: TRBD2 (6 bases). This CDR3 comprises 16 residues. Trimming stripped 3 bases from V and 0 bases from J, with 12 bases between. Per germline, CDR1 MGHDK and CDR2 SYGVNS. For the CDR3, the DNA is TGTGCCAGCAGTGACAAGCGGGTAAGCTCCTACAATGAGCAGTTCTTC. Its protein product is CASSDKRVSSYNEQFF.

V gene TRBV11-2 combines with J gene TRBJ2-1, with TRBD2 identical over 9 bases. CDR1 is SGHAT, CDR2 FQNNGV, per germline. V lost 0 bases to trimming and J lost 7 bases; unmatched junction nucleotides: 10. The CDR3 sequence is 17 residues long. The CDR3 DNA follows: TGTGCCAGCAGCTTAGATGGTGGCGGGGGGGGGCTGAATGAGCAGTTCTTC. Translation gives CASSLDGGGGGLNEQFF.

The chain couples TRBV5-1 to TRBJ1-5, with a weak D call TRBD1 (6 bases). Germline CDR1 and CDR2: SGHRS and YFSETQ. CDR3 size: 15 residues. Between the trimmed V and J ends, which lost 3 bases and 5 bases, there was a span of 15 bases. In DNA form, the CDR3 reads TGCGCCAGCAGCTCCGACCCAGGGGCAGATCAGCCCCAGCATTTT. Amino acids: CASSSDPGADQPQHF. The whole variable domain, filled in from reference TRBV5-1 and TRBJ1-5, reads KAGVTQTPRYLIKTRGQQVTLSCSPISGHRSVSWYQQTPGQGLQFLFEYFSETQRNKGNFPGRFSGRQFSNSRSEMNVSTLELGDSALYLCASSSDPGADQPQHFGDGTRLSIL.

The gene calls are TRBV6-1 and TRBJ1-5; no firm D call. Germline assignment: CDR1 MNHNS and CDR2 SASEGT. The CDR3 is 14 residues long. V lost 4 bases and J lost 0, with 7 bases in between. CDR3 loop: CASSVSYSNQPQHF. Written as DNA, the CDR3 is TGTGCCAGCAGTGTAAGTTATAGCAATCAGCCCCAGCATTTT.

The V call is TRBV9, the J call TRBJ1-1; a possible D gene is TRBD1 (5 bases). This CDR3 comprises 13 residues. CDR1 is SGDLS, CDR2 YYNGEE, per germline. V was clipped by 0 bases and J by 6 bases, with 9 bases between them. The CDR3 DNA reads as TGTGCCAGCAGCGTAGGCGGGGGTCCTGAAGCTTTCTTT. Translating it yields CASSVGGGPEAFF.

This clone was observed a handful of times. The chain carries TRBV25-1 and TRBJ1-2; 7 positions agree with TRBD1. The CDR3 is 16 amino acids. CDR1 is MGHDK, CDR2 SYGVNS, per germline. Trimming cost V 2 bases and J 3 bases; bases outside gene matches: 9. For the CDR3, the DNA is TGTGCCAGCAGTGAAATCCTGGAAGGGGGCGACTATGGCTACACCTTC. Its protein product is CASSEILEGGDYGYTF.

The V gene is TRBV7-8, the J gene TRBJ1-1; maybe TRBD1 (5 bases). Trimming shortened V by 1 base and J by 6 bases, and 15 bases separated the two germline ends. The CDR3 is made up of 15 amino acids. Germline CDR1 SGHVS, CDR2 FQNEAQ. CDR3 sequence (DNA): TGTGCCAGCAGCTTAGTGGGGGGGGGAGGCCCTGAAGCTTTCTTT. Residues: CASSLVGGGGPEAFF.

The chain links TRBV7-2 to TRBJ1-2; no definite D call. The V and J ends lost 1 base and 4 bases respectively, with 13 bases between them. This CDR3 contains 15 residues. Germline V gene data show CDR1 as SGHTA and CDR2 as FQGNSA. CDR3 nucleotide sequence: TGTGCCAGCAGCTTAGAACCCAGTCGGAGCTATGGCTACACCTTC. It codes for CASSLEPSRSYGYTF. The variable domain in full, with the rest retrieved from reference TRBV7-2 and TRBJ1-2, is GAGVSQSPSNKVTEKGKDVELRCDPISGHTALYWYRQSLGQGLEFLIYFQGNSAPDKSGLPSDRFSAERTGGSVSTLTIQRTQQEDSAVYLCASSLEPSRSYGYTFGSGTRLTVV.

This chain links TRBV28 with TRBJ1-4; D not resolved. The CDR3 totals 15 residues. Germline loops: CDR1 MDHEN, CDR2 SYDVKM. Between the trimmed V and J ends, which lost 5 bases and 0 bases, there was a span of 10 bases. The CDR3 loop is CASSAGGPTNEKLFF. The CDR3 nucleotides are TGTGCCAGCAGTGCCGGCGGCCCAACTAATGAAAAACTGTTTTTT.

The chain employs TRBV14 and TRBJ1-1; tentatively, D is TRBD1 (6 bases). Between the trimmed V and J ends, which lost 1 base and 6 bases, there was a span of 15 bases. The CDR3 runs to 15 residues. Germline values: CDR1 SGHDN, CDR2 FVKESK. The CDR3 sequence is CASSQVGGAPSEAFF. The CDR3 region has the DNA TGTGCCAGCAGCCAAGTTGGGGGGGCTCCCTCTGAAGCTTTCTTT.

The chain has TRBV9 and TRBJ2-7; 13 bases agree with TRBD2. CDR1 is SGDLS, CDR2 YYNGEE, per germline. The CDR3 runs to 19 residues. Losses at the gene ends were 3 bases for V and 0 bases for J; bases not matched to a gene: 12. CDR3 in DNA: TGTGCCAGCAGCGCGGGACTAGCGGGGAAAAGAGGGGACTCCTACGAGCAGTACTTC. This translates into CASSAGLAGKRGDSYEQYF.

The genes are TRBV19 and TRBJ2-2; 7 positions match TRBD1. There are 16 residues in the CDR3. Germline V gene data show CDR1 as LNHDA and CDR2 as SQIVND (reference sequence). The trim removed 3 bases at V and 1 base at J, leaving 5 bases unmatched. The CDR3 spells CASSIWYRGNTGELFF. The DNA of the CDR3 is TGTGCCAGTAGTATTTGGTACAGGGGGAACACCGGGGAGCTGTTTTTT.

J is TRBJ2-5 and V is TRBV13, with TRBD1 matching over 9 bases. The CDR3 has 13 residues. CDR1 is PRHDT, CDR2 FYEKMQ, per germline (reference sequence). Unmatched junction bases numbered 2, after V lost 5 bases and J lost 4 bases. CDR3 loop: CASSKDRGETQYF. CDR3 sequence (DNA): TGTGCCAGCAGCAAGGACAGGGGAGAGACCCAGTACTTC.

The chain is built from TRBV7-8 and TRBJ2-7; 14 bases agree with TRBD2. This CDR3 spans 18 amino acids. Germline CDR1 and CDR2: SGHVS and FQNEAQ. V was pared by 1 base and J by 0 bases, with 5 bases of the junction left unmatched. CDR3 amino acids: CASSLGTSGGSSSYEQYF. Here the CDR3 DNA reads TGTGCCAGCAGCTTAGGGACTAGCGGGGGGTCCTCCTCCTACGAGCAGTACTTC.

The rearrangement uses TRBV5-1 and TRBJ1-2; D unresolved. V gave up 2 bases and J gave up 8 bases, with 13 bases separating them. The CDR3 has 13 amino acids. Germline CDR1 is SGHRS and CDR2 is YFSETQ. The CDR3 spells CASSLVPGVGYTF. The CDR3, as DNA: TGCGCCAGCAGCTTAGTTCCGGGCGTCGGCTACACCTTC.

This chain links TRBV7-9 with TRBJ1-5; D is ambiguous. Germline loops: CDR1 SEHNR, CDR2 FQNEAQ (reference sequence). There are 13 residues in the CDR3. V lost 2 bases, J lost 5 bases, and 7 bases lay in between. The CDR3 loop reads CASSLRYDQPQHF. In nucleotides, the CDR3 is TGTGCCAGCAGCTTAAGGTATGATCAGCCCCAGCATTTT.

CDR3 in amino acids: CASKEQGAITEAFF. Written as DNA, the CDR3 is TGTGCCAGCAAAGAACAGGGGGCGATTACTGAAGCTTTCTTT. The chain joins TRBV2 to TRBJ1-1, with 9 bases matching TRBD1. The germline CDR1 and CDR2 sequences are SNHLY and FYNNEI. V shed 7 bases, J shed 5 bases, and the junction held 8 bases outside the gene matches. This CDR3 is 14 amino acids long.